The rows below give T cell receptor beta chains drawn from one sample of a study of technical replicates of blood from several donors. Method: immunoSEQ multiplex PCR; TCRdb's copy keeps in-frame clones and lacks some. The sample consists of about 99,000 clones, approximately 95% of them appearing once. Sequenced sample: T cells isolated from PBMCs. These receptors were collected from a human donor in good health. CDR3s include the opening cysteine and the closing phenylalanine or tryptophan. Fields, in order: J gene, clone size, V gene, CDR3 length, D gene, CDR3 DNA, CDR3 protein. A D gene is named only where the DNA matches it firmly. Some rows mark clone size as missing; the rest say once, few, many or name a class of expanded clone.

J gene: TRBJ2-3; clone size: NA; V gene: TRBV6-5; CDR3 length: 13; D gene: TRBD1; CDR3 DNA: TGTGCCAGCAGTTACAGGACAGGGGGTACGCAGTATTTT; CDR3 protein: CASSYRTGGTQYF
J gene: TRBJ1-2; clone size: NA; V gene: TRBV5-6; CDR3 length: 15; D gene: NA; CDR3 DNA: TGTGCCAGCAGCCGCGACAGGCGTACCCTCTATGGCTACACCTTC; CDR3 protein: CASSRDRRTLYGYTF
J gene: TRBJ2-5; clone size: NA; V gene: TRBV19; CDR3 length: 15; D gene: NA; CDR3 DNA: TGTGCCAGTAGTTTCGGGTCCGCGGAGTGGGAGACCCAGTACTTC; CDR3 protein: CASSFGSAEWETQYF
J gene: TRBJ1-4; clone size: NA; V gene: TRBV13; CDR3 length: 14; D gene: TRBD1; CDR3 DNA: TGTGCCAGCAGCTACAGGGGCTTTGGAGAAAAACTGTTTTTT; CDR3 protein: CASSYRGFGEKLFF
J gene: TRBJ2-5; clone size: NA; V gene: TRBV7-9; CDR3 length: 11; D gene: NA; CDR3 DNA: TGTGCCAGCAGCCCACAGGAGACCCAGTACTTC; CDR3 protein: CASSPQETQYF
J gene: TRBJ2-7; clone size: NA; V gene: TRBV10-2; CDR3 length: 12; D gene: NA; CDR3 DNA: TGCGCAACTTCTACAGGGTTCCACGAGCAGTACTTC; CDR3 protein: CATSTGFHEQYF
J gene: TRBJ2-3; clone size: NA; V gene: TRBV28; CDR3 length: 13; D gene: NA; CDR3 DNA: TGTGCCAGCGGGCTCTCCCTGCTCGATACGCAGTATTTT; CDR3 protein: CASGLSLLDTQYF
J gene: TRBJ2-1; clone size: NA; V gene: TRBV6-6; CDR3 length: 13; D gene: NA; CDR3 DNA: TGTGCCAGCAGTTCCAACCCCAGGGGCGAGCAGTTCTTC; CDR3 protein: CASSSNPRGEQFF
J gene: TRBJ2-3; clone size: NA; V gene: TRBV10-2; CDR3 length: 17; D gene: NA; CDR3 DNA: TGCGCCAGCAGTGAGTCCGGTGCGGCATTTAGCACAGATACGCAGTATTTT; CDR3 protein: CASSESGAAFSTDTQYF
J gene: TRBJ2-2; clone size: once; V gene: TRBV6-1; CDR3 length: 18; D gene: NA; CDR3 DNA: TGTGCCAGCAGTGAACCTTGGGGGACACGAGAAAACACCGGGGAGCTGTTTTTT; CDR3 protein: CASSEPWGTRENTGELFF
J gene: TRBJ2-7; clone size: NA; V gene: TRBV14; CDR3 length: 14; D gene: NA; CDR3 DNA: TGTGCCAGCAGCCATGCCGGGTGGGTCTACGAGCAGTACTTC; CDR3 protein: CASSHAGWVYEQYF
J gene: TRBJ2-1; clone size: NA; V gene: TRBV5-1; CDR3 length: 15; D gene: TRBD1; CDR3 DNA: TGCGCCAGCAGTTTTACCGGGACAGGGGGCGATGAGCAGTTCTTC; CDR3 protein: CASSFTGTGGDEQFF
J gene: TRBJ2-6; clone size: NA; V gene: TRBV19; CDR3 length: 16; D gene: NA; CDR3 DNA: TGTGCCAGTAGTACCTCAGGGAACTCTTGGGCCAACGTCCTGACTTTC; CDR3 protein: CASSTSGNSWANVLTF
J gene: TRBJ2-4; clone size: NA; V gene: TRBV14; CDR3 length: 17; D gene: TRBD2; CDR3 DNA: TGTGCCAGCAGCGTAACTCCGGGAGGCAGGGCCAAAAACATTCAGTACTTC; CDR3 protein: CASSVTPGGRAKNIQYF
J gene: TRBJ2-6; clone size: few; V gene: TRBV19; CDR3 length: 19; D gene: TRBD1; CDR3 DNA: TGTGCCAGTAGTACCCAATGGGACAGTACAAGCTCTGGGGCCAACGTCCTGACTTTC; CDR3 protein: CASSTQWDSTSSGANVLTF
J gene: TRBJ1-3; clone size: NA; V gene: TRBV6-1; CDR3 length: 14; D gene: NA; CDR3 DNA: TGTGCCAGCCTTACGCGACAGTCTGGAAACACCATATATTTT; CDR3 protein: CASLTRQSGNTIYF